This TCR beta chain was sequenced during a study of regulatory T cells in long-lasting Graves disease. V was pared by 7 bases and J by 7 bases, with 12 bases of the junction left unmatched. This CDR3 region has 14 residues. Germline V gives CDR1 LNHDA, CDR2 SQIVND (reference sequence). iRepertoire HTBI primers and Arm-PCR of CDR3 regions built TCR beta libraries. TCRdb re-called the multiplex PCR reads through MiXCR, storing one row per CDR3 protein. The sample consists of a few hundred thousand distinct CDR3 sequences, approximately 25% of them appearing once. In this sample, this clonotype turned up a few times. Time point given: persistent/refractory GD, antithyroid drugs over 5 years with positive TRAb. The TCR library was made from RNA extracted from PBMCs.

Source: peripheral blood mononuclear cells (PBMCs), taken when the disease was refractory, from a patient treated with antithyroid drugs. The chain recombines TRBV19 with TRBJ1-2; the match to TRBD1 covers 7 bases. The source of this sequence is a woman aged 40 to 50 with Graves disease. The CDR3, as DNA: TGTGCCAGTACCGACAGGGACCCTCCTTTTGGCTACACCTTC. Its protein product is CASTDRDPPFGYTF. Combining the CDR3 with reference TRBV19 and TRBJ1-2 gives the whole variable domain DGGITQSPKYLFRKEGQNVTLSCEQNLNHDAMYWYRQDPGQGLRLIYYSQIVNDFQKGDIAEGYSVSREKKESFPLTVTSAQKNPTAFYLCASTDRDPPFGYTFGSGTRLTVV.